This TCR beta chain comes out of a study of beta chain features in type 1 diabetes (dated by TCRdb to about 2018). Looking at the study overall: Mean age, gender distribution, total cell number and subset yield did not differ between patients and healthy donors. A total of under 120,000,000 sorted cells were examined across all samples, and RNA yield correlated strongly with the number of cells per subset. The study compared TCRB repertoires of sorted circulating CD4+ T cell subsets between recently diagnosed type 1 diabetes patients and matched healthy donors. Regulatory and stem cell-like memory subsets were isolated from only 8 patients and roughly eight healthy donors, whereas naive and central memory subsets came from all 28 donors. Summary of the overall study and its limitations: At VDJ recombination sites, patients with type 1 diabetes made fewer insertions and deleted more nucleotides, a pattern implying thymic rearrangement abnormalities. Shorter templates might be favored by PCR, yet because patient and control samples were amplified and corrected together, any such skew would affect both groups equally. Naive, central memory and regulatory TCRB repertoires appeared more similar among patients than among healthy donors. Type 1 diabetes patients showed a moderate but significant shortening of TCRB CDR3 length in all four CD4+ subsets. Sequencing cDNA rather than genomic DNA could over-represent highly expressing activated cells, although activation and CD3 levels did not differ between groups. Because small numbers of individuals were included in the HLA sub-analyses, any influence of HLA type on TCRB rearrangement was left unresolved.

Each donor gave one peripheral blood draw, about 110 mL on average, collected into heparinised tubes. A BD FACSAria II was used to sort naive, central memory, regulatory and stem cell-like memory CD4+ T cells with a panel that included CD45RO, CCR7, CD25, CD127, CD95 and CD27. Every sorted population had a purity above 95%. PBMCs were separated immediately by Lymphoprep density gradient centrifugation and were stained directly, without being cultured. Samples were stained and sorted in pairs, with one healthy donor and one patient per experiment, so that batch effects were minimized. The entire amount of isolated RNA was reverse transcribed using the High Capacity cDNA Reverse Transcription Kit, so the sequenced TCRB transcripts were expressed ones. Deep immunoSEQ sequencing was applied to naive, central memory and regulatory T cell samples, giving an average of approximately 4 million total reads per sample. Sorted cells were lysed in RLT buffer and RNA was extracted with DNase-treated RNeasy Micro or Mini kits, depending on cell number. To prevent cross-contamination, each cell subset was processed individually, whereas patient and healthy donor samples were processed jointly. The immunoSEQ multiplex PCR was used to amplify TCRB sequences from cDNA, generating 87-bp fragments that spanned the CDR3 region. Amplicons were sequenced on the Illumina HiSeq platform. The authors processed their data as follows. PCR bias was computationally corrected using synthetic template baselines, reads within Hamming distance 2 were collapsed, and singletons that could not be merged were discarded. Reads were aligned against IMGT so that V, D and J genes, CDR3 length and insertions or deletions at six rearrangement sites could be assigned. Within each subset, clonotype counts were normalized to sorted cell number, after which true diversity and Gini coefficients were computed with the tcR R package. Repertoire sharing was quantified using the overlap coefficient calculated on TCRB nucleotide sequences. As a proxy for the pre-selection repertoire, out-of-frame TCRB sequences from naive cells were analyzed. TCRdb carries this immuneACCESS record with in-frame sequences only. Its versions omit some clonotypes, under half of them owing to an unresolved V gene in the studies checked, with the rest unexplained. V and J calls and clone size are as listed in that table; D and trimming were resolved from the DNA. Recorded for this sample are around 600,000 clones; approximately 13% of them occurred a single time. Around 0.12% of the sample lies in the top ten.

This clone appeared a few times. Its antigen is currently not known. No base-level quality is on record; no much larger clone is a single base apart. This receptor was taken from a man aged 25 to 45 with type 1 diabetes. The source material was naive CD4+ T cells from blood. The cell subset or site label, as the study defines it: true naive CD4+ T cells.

The CDR3 protein is CSVSTGTDYGYTF. The sequenced DNA is TGCAGCGTGTCGACCGGGACAGACTATGGCTACACCTTC. The chain was built from TRBV29-1 and TRBJ1-2, and TRBD1 matches 7 of the central bases. Relative to germline, V is missing 6 bases and J is missing 3 bases, with 7 bases of the junction outside any gene match. Including cysteine and phenylalanine, the CDR3 has 13 amino acids. Just CDR3 DNA is preserved here, 39 bases in frame from base 1. CDR1 and CDR2 (SQVTM, ANQGSEA) derive from the germline V gene.